Many counts were recorded for the clone carrying this TCR beta chain. Its specificity is unknown. One entry per CDR3 protein, called by TCRdb with MiXCR from the reads. The sample lists about 240,000 distinct CDR3 sequences, 9% to 15% occurring once. CDR1 and CDR2 (germline): MDHEN, SYDVKM. This CDR3 comprises 13 residues. V lost 4 bases and J lost 3, with 9 bases in between. This sample is drawn from a study of T cell repertoires in cytomegalovirus infection. Overall study results and limits: CMV-specific HLA-C-restricted TCR beta clonotypes dominated the ex vivo response. People with CMV and the relevant HLA were identified by cumulative public TCR beta family frequency.

This chain uses TRBV28 with TRBJ2-5, with D perhaps matching TRBD2 (7 bases). The TCR comes from a human donor in good health (CMV status not recorded). Some clones in this sample may be carry-over from other donors' samples. Specimen: PBMCs. In DNA, the CDR3 is TGTGCCAGCAGTTGGGGGGGCGAAGAGACCCAGTACTTC. Amino acid sequence: CASSWGGEETQYF.